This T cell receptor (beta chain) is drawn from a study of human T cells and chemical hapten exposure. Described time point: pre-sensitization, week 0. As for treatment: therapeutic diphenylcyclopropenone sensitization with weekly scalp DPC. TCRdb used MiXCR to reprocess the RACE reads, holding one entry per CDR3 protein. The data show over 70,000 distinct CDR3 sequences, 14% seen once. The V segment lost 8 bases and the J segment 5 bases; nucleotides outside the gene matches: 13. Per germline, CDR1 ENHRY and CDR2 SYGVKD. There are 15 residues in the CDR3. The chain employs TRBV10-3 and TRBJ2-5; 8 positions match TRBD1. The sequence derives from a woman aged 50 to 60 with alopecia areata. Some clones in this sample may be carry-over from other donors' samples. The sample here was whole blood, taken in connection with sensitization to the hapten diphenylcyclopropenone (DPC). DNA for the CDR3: TGTGCCATCCCCCAGGGGGCGAGGGGTTATGAGACCCAGTACTTC. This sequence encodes CAIPQGARGYETQYF.